This T cell receptor (beta chain) was sequenced in a study of siplizumab effects on memory and regulatory T cells. Study-wide results and limits: Roughly 75-96% of proliferating CD4+ or CD8+ clones defied assignment to a naive or memory phenotype.

CDR3 size: 14 residues. The germline V gene has CDR1 SGHKS and CDR2 YYEKEE (reference sequence). Regarding this clone: The antigen is undetermined.

This table comes from immunoSEQ multiplex PCR, and its TCRdb copy is limited to in-frame clones, with some not included. The table includes approximately 92,000 clones, 90% to 95% detected once. The receptor's source is a human donor in good health. This chain joins TRBV5-5 and TRBJ2-5; 9 positions match TRBD1. Gene TRBJ2-7 matches the end of the DNA better, so the J call may be wrong. Sequenced material: non-Treg CD4+ T cells sorted from blood. The chain's CDR3 is CASSARQGGLEQYF. The CDR3 DNA reads TGTGCCAGCAGCGCCCGACAGGGGGGGCTCGAGCAGTACTTC.